This T cell receptor (beta chain) was obtained from a study of human T cells and chemical hapten exposure. The V gene lost 1 base and the J gene lost 8 bases, with 14 bases spanning the gap. Germline values: CDR1 LGHNT, CDR2 FRNRAP. The CDR3 contains 15 residues. One entry per CDR3 protein, called by TCRdb with MiXCR from the RACE reads. The top ten clones hold approximately 17% of a sample with fewer than 55,000 distinct CDR3 sequences, over 9.5% of them seen once. Study-level points and caveats: DPC sensitization produced no change in TCRs with frequency above 1 in 1000.

Concerning this clonotype: What it binds is not known.

Specified time point: patch test 3, about 24 weeks after DPC sensitization. Treatment: therapeutic diphenylcyclopropenone sensitization with weekly scalp DPC. Staff drew blood before applying each patch test. Patients had alopecia, were aged 18 to 70, and were not pregnant. The TCR comes from a woman in her thirties or forties with alopecia areata. Some clones in this sample may be carry-over from other donors' samples. Sequencing was performed on whole blood, taken in connection with sensitization to the hapten diphenylcyclopropenone (DPC). The rearrangement links TRBV12-5 to TRBJ1-4; tentative D call: TRBD1 (5 bases). DNA for the CDR3: TGTGCTAGTGGTTTGGGGGGACCTCCGGGAGAAAAACTGTTTTTT. It specifies CASGLGGPPGEKLFF.